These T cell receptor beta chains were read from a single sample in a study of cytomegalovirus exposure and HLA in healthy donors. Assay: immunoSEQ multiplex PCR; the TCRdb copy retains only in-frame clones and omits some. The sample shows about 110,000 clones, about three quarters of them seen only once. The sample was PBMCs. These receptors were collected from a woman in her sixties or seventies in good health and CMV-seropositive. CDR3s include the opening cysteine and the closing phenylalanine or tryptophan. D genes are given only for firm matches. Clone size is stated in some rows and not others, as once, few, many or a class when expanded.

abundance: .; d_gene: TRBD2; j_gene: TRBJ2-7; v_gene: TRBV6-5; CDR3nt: TGTGCCAGCAGTTACGGCCTAGCGGGCGAGCAGTACTTC; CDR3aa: CASSYGLAGEQYF
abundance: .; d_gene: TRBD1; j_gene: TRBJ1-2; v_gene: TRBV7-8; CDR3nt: TGTGCCAGCAGCTACGGGACAGATTATGGCTACACCTTC; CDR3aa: CASSYGTDYGYTF
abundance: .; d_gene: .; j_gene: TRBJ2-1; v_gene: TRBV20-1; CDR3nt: TGCAGTGCTAGAGTCGTATCTGAGCAGTTCTTC; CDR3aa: CSARVVSEQFF
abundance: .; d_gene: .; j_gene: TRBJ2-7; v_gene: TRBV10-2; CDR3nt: TGCGCCAGCCGATTCGGAGGCTCCTACGAGCAGTACTTC; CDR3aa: CASRFGGSYEQYF
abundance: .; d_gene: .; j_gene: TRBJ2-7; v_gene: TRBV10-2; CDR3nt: TGCGCCAGTATGCAGGGCTACGAGCAGTACTTC; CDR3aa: CASMQGYEQYF
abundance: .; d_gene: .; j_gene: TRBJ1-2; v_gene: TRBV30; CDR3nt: TGTGCCTGGGTTGCAGACAGGTTTCCGGACTTGTATGGCTACACCTTC; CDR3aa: CAWVADRFPDLYGYTF
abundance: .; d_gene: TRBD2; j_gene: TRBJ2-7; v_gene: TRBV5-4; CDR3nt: TGTGCCAGCAGCCCAGGGGGACTAGCGGGAAGTTACGAGCAGTACTTC; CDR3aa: CASSPGGLAGSYEQYF
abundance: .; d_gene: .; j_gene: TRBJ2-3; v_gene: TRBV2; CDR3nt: TGTGCCAGCAGCTGGACTAACACAGATACGCAGTATTTT; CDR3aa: CASSWTNTDTQYF
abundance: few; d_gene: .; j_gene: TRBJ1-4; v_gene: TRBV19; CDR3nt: TGTGCCAGTAGTTTAGCTGCGCGAACTAATGAAAAACTGTTTTTT; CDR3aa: CASSLAARTNEKLFF
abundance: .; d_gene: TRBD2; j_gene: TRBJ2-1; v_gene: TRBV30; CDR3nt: TGTGCCTGCCATTGGGCTAGCGGGAGCTCCTACAATGAGCAGTTCTTC; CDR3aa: CACHWASGSSYNEQFF
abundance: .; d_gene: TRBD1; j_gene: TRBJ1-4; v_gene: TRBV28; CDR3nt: TGTGCCAGCAGTAAACCGGGACAGTTCCATGAAAAACTGTTTTTT; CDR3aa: CASSKPGQFHEKLFF
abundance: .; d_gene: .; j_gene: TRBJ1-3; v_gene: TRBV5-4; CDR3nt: TGTGCCAGCTCCCAAGAAGGGGCTGGAAACACCATATATTTT; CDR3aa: CASSQEGAGNTIYF
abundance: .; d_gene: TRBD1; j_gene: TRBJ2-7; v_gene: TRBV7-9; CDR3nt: TGTGCCAGCAGCCCTGGACAGGGCCTGGACAGAGCCGAGCAGTACTTC; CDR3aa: CASSPGQGLDRAEQYF
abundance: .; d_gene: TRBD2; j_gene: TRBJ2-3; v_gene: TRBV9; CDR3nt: TGTGCCAGCAGCGTAGAAGCGGGAGCATCGGATACGCAGTATTTT; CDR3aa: CASSVEAGASDTQYF
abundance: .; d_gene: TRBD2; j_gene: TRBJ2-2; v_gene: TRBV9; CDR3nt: TGTGCCAGCAGCCCAGCCCGTCCTAGCGGGAGTAGGACCGGGGAGCTGTTTTTT; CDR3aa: CASSPARPSGSRTGELFF
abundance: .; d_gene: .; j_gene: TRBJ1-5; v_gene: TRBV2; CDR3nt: TGTGCCAGCAGTGAATGGACAGAAGGTCAGCCCCAGCATTTT; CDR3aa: CASSEWTEGQPQHF
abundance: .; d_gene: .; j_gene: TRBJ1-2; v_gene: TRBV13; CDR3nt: TGTGCCAGCAGCTTAGGGGTGGGACACCCATATGGCTACACCTTC; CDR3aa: CASSLGVGHPYGYTF
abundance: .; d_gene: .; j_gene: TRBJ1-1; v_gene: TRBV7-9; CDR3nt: TGTGCCAGCAGAGACTTCGGGGGCACTGAAGCTTTCTTT; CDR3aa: CASRDFGGTEAFF
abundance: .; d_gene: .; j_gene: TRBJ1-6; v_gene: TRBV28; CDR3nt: TGTGCCAGCACGCCTCTAGGGGTGGGTGATTCACCCCTCCACTTT; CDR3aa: CASTPLGVGDSPLHF
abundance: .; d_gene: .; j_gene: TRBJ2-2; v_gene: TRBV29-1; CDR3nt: TGCAGCATTAGCGGAGTTACGACCGGGGAGCTGTTTTTT; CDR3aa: CSISGVTTGELFF
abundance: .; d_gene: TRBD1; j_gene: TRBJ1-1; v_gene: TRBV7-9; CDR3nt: TGTTCCAGCATCCAGGGGGAATGGAACACTGAAGCTTTCTTT; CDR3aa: CSSIQGEWNTEAFF
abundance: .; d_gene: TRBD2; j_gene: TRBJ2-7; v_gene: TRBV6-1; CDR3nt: TGTGCCAGCAGTGAAGTACCTAGCGGTTTCTACGAGCAGTACTTC; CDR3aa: CASSEVPSGFYEQYF
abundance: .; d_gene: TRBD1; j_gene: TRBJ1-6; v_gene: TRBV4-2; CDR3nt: TGTGCCAGCAGCCGTGGACAGGACGGCTCACCCCTCCACTTT; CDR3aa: CASSRGQDGSPLHF
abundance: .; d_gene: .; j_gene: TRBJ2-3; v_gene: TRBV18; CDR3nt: TGTGCCAGCTCACCAGGAGGGAAAGACGGTACGCAGTATTTT; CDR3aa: CASSPGGKDGTQYF
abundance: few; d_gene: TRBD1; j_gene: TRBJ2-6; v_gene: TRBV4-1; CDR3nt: TGCGCCAGCAGCCAAGTGCAGGGGGTAAGGGCCAACGTCCTGACTTTC; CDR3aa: CASSQVQGVRANVLTF
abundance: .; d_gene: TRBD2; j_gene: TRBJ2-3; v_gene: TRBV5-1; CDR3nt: TGCGCCAGCAGCCTGACTAGCGGGAGGGCCCCCGCAGATACGCAGTATTTT; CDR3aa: CASSLTSGRAPADTQYF
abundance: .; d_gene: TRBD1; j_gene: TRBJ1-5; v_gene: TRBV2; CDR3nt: TGTGCCAGCAGCCCAGGGACAGGTTCCAGCAATCAGCCCCAGCATTTT; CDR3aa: CASSPGTGSSNQPQHF